The 26 T cell receptor beta chains given below trace back to one sample, sequenced in a study of cytomegalovirus exposure and HLA in healthy donors (TCRdb year 2017). Library method: the immunoSEQ multiplex PCR assay. This immuneACCESS table, as held by TCRdb, lists in-frame sequences with V and J called but not all clones. Of the missing ones, under half trace to an unresolved V gene in checked studies; the others have no known cause. This sample holds about 56,000 clones; about 92% were observed only once. The ten most abundant clones make up around 1.7% of the sample. Sequencing was done on a sample of PBMCs. The receptors were gathered from a woman under 30 in good health and CMV-seropositive.

The chain is built from TRBV15 and TRBJ2-2; 11 positions agree with TRBD2. Germline CDR1 reads LNHNV; CDR2 reads YYDKDF (reference sequence). This CDR3 is built from 16 residues. J lost 1 base, V lost 7 bases, and 5 bases had no gene match. The CDR3 DNA reads TGTGCCACCACAACAGGACTAGCGGGGAACACCGGGGAGCTGTTTTTT. This codes for CATTTGLAGNTGELFF. Variable domain in full (rest from reference TRBV15 and TRBJ2-2): DAMVIQNPRYQVTQFGKPVTLSCSQTLNHNVMYWYQQKSSQAPKLLFHYYDKDFNNEADTPDNFQSRRPNTSFCFLDIRSPGLGDTAMYLCATTTGLAGNTGELFFGEGSRLTVL.

This chain links TRBV7-9 with TRBJ2-2; TRBD1 might be the D (5 bases). Germline V gene data show CDR1 as SEHNR and CDR2 as FQNEAQ (reference sequence). V lost 4 bases and J lost 1, with 16 bases in between. The length of the CDR3 is 17 residues. The CDR3 protein is CASSSPRQIQNTGELFF. CDR3 nucleotides: TGTGCCAGCAGCTCACCCCGACAGATCCAGAACACCGGGGAGCTGTTTTTT.

J is TRBJ2-2 and V is TRBV7-2; TRBD1 matches at 7 bases. Germline loops: CDR1 SGHTA, CDR2 FQGNSA. The CDR3 is made up of 14 amino acids. Trimming took 5 bases from V and 3 from J; bases not matched to a gene: 3. CDR3 protein: CASSRDSYTGELFF. CDR3 in DNA: TGTGCCAGCAGCCGGGACAGCTACACCGGGGAGCTGTTTTTT. The full variable domain, rest sourced from reference TRBV7-2 and TRBJ2-2, is GAGVSQSPSNKVTEKGKDVELRCDPISGHTALYWYRQSLGQGLEFLIYFQGNSAPDKSGLPSDRFSAERTGGSVSTLTIQRTQQEDSAVYLCASSRDSYTGELFFGEGSRLTVL.

V usage is TRBV7-2 and J usage is TRBJ1-2; D perhaps matches TRBD1 (6 bases). The germline V gene has CDR1 SGHTA and CDR2 FQGNSA. V lost 2 bases to trimming and J lost 5 bases, with 15 bases between them. CDR3 size: 15 residues. As DNA, the CDR3 is TGTGCCAGCAGCTTAAAGGGGGGGGCGGCTTATGGCTACACCTTC. Its translation is CASSLKGGAAYGYTF.

There are a few counts of this clone. The chain uses TRBV5-4 and TRBJ1-2; 7 positions agree with TRBD1. The V and J ends lost 1 base and 4 bases, in that order; junction bases with no gene match: 7. Germline lookup yields CDR1 SGHNT and CDR2 YYREEE (reference sequence). The CDR3 has 15 residues. CDR3 DNA sequence: TGTGCCAGCAGCTTGAAGGGGGCGATGTCCTATGGCTACACCTTC. Translated, it gives CASSLKGAMSYGYTF.

The gene calls are TRBV5-4 and TRBJ1-1; 9 nucleotides match TRBD1. The CDR3 runs to 14 residues. Germline loops: CDR1 SGHNT, CDR2 YYREEE (reference sequence). The V and J ends lost 5 bases and 5 bases, in that order; junction bases with no gene match: 7. The CDR3 spells CASRTGGAGTEAFF. CDR3 coding DNA: TGTGCCAGCAGAACAGGGGGCGCGGGAACTGAAGCTTTCTTT.

The genes are TRBV25-1 and TRBJ2-2, with D perhaps TRBD2 (6 bases). The CDR3 runs 15 residues. Per the germline V gene, CDR1 is MGHDK and CDR2 is SYGVNS. V shed 2 bases and J shed 3 bases, with 10 bases lying between them. The CDR3: CASSEGGSDTGELFF. CDR3 sequence (DNA): TGTGCCAGCAGTGAAGGGGGGTCGGACACCGGGGAGCTGTTTTTT.

The chain links TRBV10-3 to TRBJ2-2; D call uncertain. Trimming shortened V by 3 bases and J by 4 bases, and 6 bases separated the two germline ends. The CDR3 runs to 13 residues. Germline V gene data show CDR1 as ENHRY and CDR2 as SYGVKD. Here the CDR3 DNA reads TGTGCCATCAGTGATCTCCTCACCGGGGAGCTGTTTTTT. Translated, it gives CAISDLLTGELFF.

The genes are TRBV5-1 and TRBJ1-1; TRBD1 matches 7 bases. The CDR3 extends over 14 amino acids. V lost 4 bases, J lost 1 base, and 4 bases stayed unmatched. Germline V gene data show CDR1 as SGHRS and CDR2 as YFSETQ. The CDR3 sequence: CASSTGQENTEAFF. CDR3 nucleotide sequence: TGCGCCAGCAGCACAGGACAGGAGAACACTGAAGCTTTCTTT. Filled out from reference TRBV5-1 and TRBJ1-1, the complete variable domain reads KAGVTQTPRYLIKTRGQQVTLSCSPISGHRSVSWYQQTPGQGLQFLFEYFSETQRNKGNFPGRFSGRQFSNSRSEMNVSTLELGDSALYLCASSTGQENTEAFFGQGTRLTVV.

The rearrangement joins TRBV15 to TRBJ1-1; 12 nucleotides agree with TRBD1. The trim removed 4 bases at V and 4 bases at J, leaving 7 bases unmatched. Germline V lookup: CDR1 LNHNV, CDR2 YYDKDF (reference sequence). CDR3 length equals 16 residues. CDR3 sequence: CATSNRDRGRPTEAFF. The CDR3 coding sequence is TGTGCCACCAGCAACCGGGACAGGGGGCGTCCCACTGAAGCTTTCTTT.

The chain has TRBV19 and TRBJ1-4; the D is unclear. V was trimmed by 1 base and J by 0 bases, leaving 9 bases between them. The CDR3 length is 16 residues. Germline CDR1 reads LNHDA; CDR2 reads SQIVND (reference sequence). The CDR3 DNA reads TGTGCCAGTAGTATAGGCAGGACTACAACTAATGAAAAACTGTTTTTT. Translating gives CASSIGRTTTNEKLFF.

The V gene is TRBV7-8, the J gene TRBJ2-3; 13 bases fit TRBD2. The CDR3 consists of 16 residues. Per the germline V gene, CDR1 is SGHVS and CDR2 is FQNEAQ. The V gene end was trimmed by 6 bases and the J gene end by 5 bases; junction bases not matched to a gene: 8. CDR3 nucleotides: TGTGCCAGCAGTCAGGGACTAGCGGGGAAAATAGATACGCAGTATTTT. Its protein is CASSQGLAGKIDTQYF.

The chain links TRBV11-2 to TRBJ1-3; perhaps TRBD1 as D (5 bases). V was trimmed by 3 bases and J by 1 base, leaving 10 bases between them. Germline V lookup: CDR1 SGHAT, CDR2 FQNNGV. CDR3 size: 15 residues. In DNA, the CDR3 is TGTGCCAGCAGCTTGGCAGGGTCTTCTGGAAACACCATATATTTT. Encoded protein: CASSLAGSSGNTIYF.

The chain employs TRBV7-9 and TRBJ2-5, with D possibly being TRBD1 (6 bases). CDR3 size: 18 residues. V was cut by 1 base and J by 9 bases, with 27 bases left in between. Germline V CDR1 and CDR2: SEHNR, FQNEAQ (reference sequence). The CDR3 here is CASSLVGRDTMYEVAQYF. CDR3 coding DNA: TGTGCCAGCAGCTTAGTGGGTCGGGACACGATGTACGAGGTGGCCCAGTACTTC.

V gene TRBV11-2 combines with J gene TRBJ1-3, with D unclear. The CDR3 loop spans 15 amino acids. Germline CDR1 and CDR2: SGHAT and FQNNGV. V lost 2 bases to trimming and J lost 0 bases, with 8 bases between them. The DNA of the CDR3 is TGTGCCAGCAGCTTACTTTTCAGCTCTGGAAACACCATATATTTT. This encodes CASSLLFSSGNTIYF.

The chain couples TRBV19 to TRBJ2-7, with 9 bases lining up with TRBD1. Unmatched junction bases numbered 5, after V lost 3 bases and J lost 2 bases. The CDR3 runs to 15 residues. Germline V gene lookup returns CDR1 LNHDA and CDR2 SQIVND (reference sequence). CDR3 region: CASSIWRDRAYEQYF. In nucleotides, the CDR3 is TGTGCCAGTAGTATTTGGAGGGACAGGGCCTACGAGCAGTACTTC.

This clone was counted once. The chain carries TRBV10-3 and TRBJ2-5; D gene uncertain. This CDR3 spans 13 amino acids. CDR1 and CDR2 from the germline V gene are ENHRY and SYGVKD. V was clipped by 4 bases and J by 2 bases, with 8 bases between them. The CDR3 is CAISAAVQETQYF. The CDR3 DNA sequence: TGTGCCATCAGTGCGGCGGTACAAGAGACCCAGTACTTC.

This clone was counted a single time. This chain joins TRBV6-5 and TRBJ1-4; 8 nucleotides agree with TRBD1. J lost 3 bases, V lost 6 bases, and 6 bases had no gene match. CDR1 is MNHEY and CDR2 is SVGAGI in the germline V gene. CDR3 length equals 15 residues. For the CDR3, the DNA is TGTGCCAGCAGCCTCATGGACAGGGCTAATGAAAAACTGTTTTTT. Its translation: CASSLMDRANEKLFF.

This clone was picked up one time. V and J are TRBV7-2 and TRBJ2-7, with 8 bases fitting TRBD1. V lost 1 base, J lost 0 bases, and 2 bases stayed unmatched. The CDR3 has 15 residues. Germline CDR1 reads SGHTA; CDR2 reads FQGNSA. The CDR3 nucleotides read TGTGCCAGCAGCTTAGGGACAGGGAGCTCCTACGAGCAGTACTTC. Translation gives CASSLGTGSSYEQYF.

This chain links TRBV6-5 with TRBJ2-7, with D maybe TRBD2 (6 bases). The CDR3 contains 11 residues. V was trimmed by 6 bases and J by 7 bases, leaving 10 bases between them. Germline CDR1 is MNHEY and CDR2 is SVGAGI. The DNA for the CDR3 is TGTGCCAGCAGCCGGGAGTATGAGCAGTACTTC. Translated: CASSREYEQYF.

CDR3 coding DNA: TGCGCCAGCAGCTTGGCTTCACTAAGGGATACGCAGTATTTT. Its protein is CASSLASLRDTQYF. The J gene is TRBJ2-3, the V gene TRBV5-1; D not certain. This CDR3 region has 14 residues. The germline gives CDR1 SGHRS, CDR2 YFSETQ. Deletions cut 0 bases from V and 6 bases from J, with 11 bases between.

J is TRBJ1-4 and V is TRBV10-2; 9 bases are shared with TRBD1. Germline V gene data show CDR1 as WSHSY and CDR2 as SAAADI. V dropped 7 bases and J dropped 5; count of bases not matched to a gene: 8. The CDR3 has 15 residues. The CDR3 region is CASNDRDRVNEKLFF. DNA for the CDR3: TGCGCCAGCAATGACCGGGACAGGGTAAATGAAAAACTGTTTTTT.

V usage is TRBV9 and J usage is TRBJ2-7; the match to TRBD1 covers 7 bases. With 3 bases clipped from V and 1 base from J, the junction kept 10 bases outside the gene matches. Germline V gene sequence: CDR1 SGDLS, CDR2 YYNGEE. The CDR3 totals 16 residues. The CDR3 DNA follows: TGTGCCAGCAGCGGGGGTACGGGGACAGAATCCTACGAGCAGTACTTC. Amino acids: CASSGGTGTESYEQYF. The full variable domain, its missing parts supplied by reference TRBV9 and TRBJ2-7, is DSGVTQTPKHLITATGQRVTLRCSPRSGDLSVYWYQQSLDQGLQFLIQYYNGEERAKGNILERFSAQQFPDLHSELNLSSLELGDSALYFCASSGGTGTESYEQYFGPGTRLTVT.

This chain joins TRBV7-2 and TRBJ1-5; D uncertain. Germline V gene sequence: CDR1 SGHTA, CDR2 FQGNSA. Trimming pared 2 bases from V and 6 bases from J, leaving 14 bases between. The CDR3 consists of 15 residues. The CDR3 DNA reads TGTGCCAGCAGCTTACTCGGGAAGCTCGGTCAGCCCCAGCATTTT. Protein sequence: CASSLLGKLGQPQHF.

The rearrangement joins TRBV6-5 to TRBJ2-3; D unresolved. Germline-derived CDR1 and CDR2 are MNHEY and SVGAGI. V gave up 8 bases and J gave up 0 bases, with 12 bases separating them. This CDR3 spans 14 amino acids. CDR3 sequence: CASGLQSSTDTQYF. The CDR3 DNA reads as TGTGCCAGCGGTTTACAGTCTAGCACAGATACGCAGTATTTT.

V and J are TRBV7-9 and TRBJ1-2; TRBD1 matches at 8 bases. The trim removed 5 bases at V and 7 bases at J, leaving 9 bases unmatched. Germline lookup yields CDR1 SEHNR and CDR2 FQNEAQ (reference sequence). The CDR3 loop spans 14 amino acids. The CDR3: CASSPQGDLRGYTF. In nucleotides, the CDR3 is TGTGCCAGCAGCCCACAGGGGGACCTCCGTGGCTACACCTTC. Together with reference TRBV7-9 and TRBJ1-2, the CDR3 gives the full variable domain: DTGVSQNPRHKITKRGQNVTFRCDPISEHNRLYWYRQTLGQGPEFLTYFQNEAQLEKSRLLSDRFSAERPKGSFSTLEIQRTEQGDSAMYLCASSPQGDLRGYTFGSGTRLTVV.